The 9 T cell receptor beta chains in this list originate from one sample, sequenced in a study of shared clonotypes between healthy human individuals. Method: immunoSEQ multiplex PCR; TCRdb's copy keeps in-frame clones and lacks some. Among roughly 2 million clones, roughly 96% were seen once, and the ten largest hold 0.1% to 0.15%. The sequenced material came from naive CD4+ T cells sorted from blood. The subset: CD45RA+ positively selected. These receptors were taken from a man aged 18 to 30 in good health.

In regard to this clone: Other nucleotide sequences in the sample specify the same CDR3. This chain connects TRBV5-1 to TRBJ2-5, with D unresolved. Germline-derived CDR1 and CDR2 are SGHRS and YFSETQ. The V and J ends lost 5 bases and 5 bases respectively, with 7 bases between them. The CDR3 is 11 amino acids. CDR3 region: CASSARETQYF. The CDR3 DNA is TGCGCCAGCAGTGCTCGGGAGACCCAGTACTTC.

This clone was counted only a few times. V gene TRBV19 combines with J gene TRBJ1-1; D uncertain. The CDR3 runs 12 residues. V was clipped by 8 bases and J by 8 bases, with 15 bases between them. Germline CDR1 LNHDA, CDR2 SQIVND (reference sequence). The CDR3 DNA reads as TGTGCCAGTCGGGCAGCGGATAGGGAAGCTTTCTTT. It encodes CASRAADREAFF.

This chain uses TRBV7-2 with TRBJ2-1; unclear D gene. Germline V gene lookup returns CDR1 SGHTA and CDR2 FQGNSA. V lost 1 base to trimming and J lost 6 bases, with 7 bases between them. The CDR3 runs to 13 residues. The CDR3 bases are TGTGCCAGCAGCTTAGGGCAGTTCAATGAGCAGTTCTTC. Its protein is CASSLGQFNEQFF. Filled out from reference TRBV7-2 and TRBJ2-1, the complete variable domain reads GAGVSQSPSNKVTEKGKDVELRCDPISGHTALYWYRQSLGQGLEFLIYFQGNSAPDKSGLPSDRFSAERTGGSVSTLTIQRTQQEDSAVYLCASSLGQFNEQFFGPGTRLTVL.

This clone is a singleton in its sample. The rearrangement joins TRBV11-3 to TRBJ1-4; D perhaps matches TRBD1 (5 bases). V gave up 0 bases and J gave up 3 bases, with 11 bases separating them. Germline V gene data show CDR1 as SGHNT and CDR2 as YENEEA. CDR3 length equals 16 residues. CDR3 DNA sequence: TGTGCCAGCAGCTTAGATCTGAGGGGAGCTAATGAAAAACTGTTTTTT. Translating gives CASSLDLRGANEKLFF.

This clone was seen just once. The chain uses TRBV2 and TRBJ2-5, with TRBD1 matching over 9 bases. Trimming at V came to 6 bases and at J to 9 bases, leaving 11 bases not matched to a gene. The germline V gene has CDR1 SNHLY and CDR2 FYNNEI. The CDR3 has 14 amino acids. The CDR3 sequence is CASRLTGGDWAQYF. The CDR3 bases are TGTGCCAGCAGACTGACAGGGGGAGACTGGGCCCAGTACTTC.

The chain combines TRBV25-1 with TRBJ2-1, with D perhaps TRBD2 (6 bases). CDR1 is MGHDK and CDR2 is SYGVNS in the germline V gene. This CDR3 contains 10 residues. CDR3 region: CAGGKVQQFF. For the CDR3, the DNA is TGTGCTGGAGGGAAAGTTCAGCAGTTCTTC.

This clone came up once. The identical CDR3 is also encoded by other nucleotide sequences in the sample. The chain employs TRBV5-1 and TRBJ2-7, with 11 bases that match TRBD1. J gave up 2 bases and V 4 bases, and 5 bases lay outside the gene matches. The CDR3 totals 15 residues. Germline CDR1 and CDR2: SGHRS and YFSETQ. The DNA of the CDR3 is TGCGCCAGCAGCCCCGGGACAGGGGGAACCTACGAGCAGTACTTC. Translating it yields CASSPGTGGTYEQYF.

V usage is TRBV7-2 and J usage is TRBJ2-5; weak D call: TRBD2 (5 bases). V shed 0 bases and J shed 1 base, with 9 bases lying between them. The CDR3 sequence is 15 residues long. The germline V gene has CDR1 SGHTA and CDR2 FQGNSA. CDR3 sequence reads: CASSLAIAFQETQYF. The DNA for the CDR3 is TGTGCCAGCAGCTTAGCGATAGCGTTCCAAGAGACCCAGTACTTC.

The chain combines TRBV6-1 with TRBJ2-3; TRBD1 aligns across 9 bases. The germline CDR1 and CDR2 sequences are MNHNS and SASEGT. The CDR3 is 17 residues long. V lost 0 bases, J lost 4 bases, and 8 bases stayed unmatched. Here the CDR3 reads CASSEALGQGFSDTQYF. The CDR3 DNA reads as TGTGCCAGCAGTGAAGCGCTCGGACAGGGGTTTTCAGATACGCAGTATTTT.